Sequencing of this TCR beta chain was carried out in a study of shared clonotypes between healthy human individuals. General observations from the study: The four-donor shared clonotypes exceeded non-shared clonotypes in generation probability, with non-shared ones scoring lower. Since donors were few, the genetic and exposure-history diversity represented was limited.

The authors split each subset's genomic DNA evenly across several immunoSEQ plates. The sorted-subset replicate PCRs were given around 200 ng DNA, which is around 29,000 T cell genomes. Repertoires were generated with immunoSEQ multiplex PCR, while TCRdb's copy carries only in-frame clones and drops some. The sample includes roughly 590,000 clones, less than 97% of them seen just once. Comments on this clone: What it binds is not known.

It was CD45RO-negative cells, positively selected for CCR7, that made up naive CD8 cells, with terminally differentiated effector memory CD45RA+ cells excluded. Trimming took off 6 bases at V and 8 bases at J, with 13 bases between the two ends. The CDR3 is 12 amino acids. Germline CDR1 is MNHEY and CDR2 is SMNVEV (reference sequence). Sequenced sample: naive CD8+ T cells sorted from blood. The chain uses TRBV27 and TRBJ1-2; perhaps TRBD1 as D (6 bases). The TCR was taken from a woman in her 30s in good health. This CDR3 reads CASSQGMEGYTF. The DNA of the CDR3 is TGTGCCAGCAGCCAGGGGATGGAAGGCTACACCTTC.